In its sample, the clone carrying this T cell receptor (beta chain) is medium-sized (0.01 to 0.1%). Authors' analysis steps: Amplified reference gene primers provided the basis for estimating nucleated cell counts. Assay: immunoSEQ multiplex PCR; the TCRdb copy retains only in-frame clones and omits some. V and J calls and clone size are given by that table; D and trimming were obtained from the DNA. The sample records under 20,000 clones, approximately 91% being singletons. This sample is part of a study of blood T cell repertoires in COVID-19. Study as a whole: Samples came from the United States, Italy and Spain, spanning acute and convalescent COVID-19. PBMCs, B-cell-depleted T cells, or T cells were the source of the cDNA or gDNA that made up the material.

This CDR3 has 15 residues. CDR1 KGHSH and CDR2 LQKENI come from the germline V gene. The germline V and J ends were trimmed by 1 base and 10 bases, with 16 bases remaining between them. The TCR was taken from a human donor in a cohort sampled during active COVID-19. The sample taken for sequencing was peripheral blood. The chain combines TRBV18 with TRBJ1-4; D call uncertain. DNA of the CDR3: TGTGCCAGCTCACCACTAGCGGGCTCTGAGGTAAAACTGTTTTTT. Encoded protein: CASSPLAGSEVKLFF.